This TCR beta chain was observed in a study of persistence of HIV-infected CD4 T cells. This nonspecific control used anti-CD3/anti-CD28 bead stimulation of CD4+ T cells. Sorting selected CD4+ T cells upregulating both CD40 ligand and CD69. Points on this clone: The antigen remains unidentified.

Trimming took 2 bases from V and 11 from J, leaving 13 bases between them. The length of the CDR3 is 13 residues. Germline V gene data show CDR1 as MNHNS and CDR2 as SASEGT. Sequencing used immunoSEQ version 4 in survey mode. Here immunoSEQ multiplex PCR was the method, and the copy in TCRdb shows in-frame clones only, minus some. The data show approximately 45,000 clones, with 90% seen just once and about 3% held by the top ten. This sequence joins TRBV6-1 and TRBJ2-4, with a weak D call TRBD1 (6 bases). This clonotype originated in an adult woman with HIV who was CMV-seropositive. The sequenced sample was CD4+ T cells sorted from PBMCs after 18-hour stimulation, obtained from a patient who received antiretroviral therapy. The CDR3 nucleotides read TGTGCCAGCAGTGAATCGGACAGTAGACTTCAGTACTTC. Translated: CASSESDSRLQYF.